What follows are 19 T cell receptor beta chains derived from one specimen sequenced in a study of blood T cells in healthy people across ages. Using a J-beta primer mix together with a sample-barcoded 5' primer, a second PCR was run for about 6 to 11 cycles. One entry per CDR3 protein, called by TCRdb with MiXCR from the 5' RACE reads. The sample has more than 650,000 distinct CDR3 sequences, about a quarter seen once; the top ten hold 3%. In addition, the sample was reused for a study of T cells of mothers and their children.

The sequencing sample was made of blood. Receptors originate from a boy aged 5-17 years in good health.

V gene TRBV3-1 combines with J gene TRBJ2-1, with 9 positions matching TRBD2. Germline lookup yields CDR1 LGHDT and CDR2 YNNKEL (reference sequence). The CDR3 has 19 residues. V gave up 4 bases and J gave up 0 bases; unmatched junction bases: 13. CDR3 amino acids: CASSPGLAGFFSSYNEQFF. The DNA for the CDR3 is TGTGCCAGCAGCCCGGGCCTAGCGGGGTTCTTTAGCTCCTACAATGAGCAGTTCTTC.

Worth noting for this clonotype: A much larger clone lies one base from this, so it may be a read error. The V gene is TRBV27, the J gene TRBJ2-7; possible D gene TRBD1, 6 bases. The CDR3 sequence is 14 residues long. V was pared by 3 bases and J by 0 bases, with 9 bases between. Germline V gene sequence: CDR1 MNHEY, CDR2 SMNVEV (reference sequence). The chain's CDR3 is CASSFRDTSYEQYF. The CDR3 DNA reads as TGTGCCAGCAGTTTCCGGGACACCTCCTACGAGCAGTACTTC.

Notes on this clonotype: The junction differs from germline at one of its ends, possibly a read error. V and J are TRBV2 and TRBJ2-1; D unclear. Germline V lookup: CDR1 SNHLY, CDR2 FYNNEI. CDR3 length: 13 residues. In DNA form, the CDR3 reads TGTACCAGCAGCCGGGCTCTCCTGGGTGAGCAGTTCTTC. This gives the protein CTSSRALLGEQFF.

This chain links TRBV6-4 with TRBJ2-2; D is ambiguous. The CDR3 has 14 residues. Trimming took 2 bases from V and 1 from J, leaving 5 bases between them. The V gene's germline CDR1 is MRHNA and CDR2 SNTAGT. CDR3 bases: TGTGCCAGCAGTGACAACATGAACACCGGGGAGCTGTTTTTT. As protein: CASSDNMNTGELFF.

The chain has TRBV30 and TRBJ2-1; the D is unclear. The length of the CDR3 is 19 residues. Germline assignment: CDR1 GTSNPN and CDR2 SVGIG (reference sequence). V was pared by 3 bases and J by 1 base, with 25 bases between. The CDR3 is CAWSHDHFEAGGSYNEQFF. CDR3 DNA: TGTGCCTGGAGCCACGACCATTTCGAGGCAGGCGGTTCCTACAATGAGCAGTTCTTC.

V is TRBV29-1 and J is TRBJ2-3, with TRBD2 as a possible D gene (6 bases). This CDR3 has 12 residues. Trimming stripped 6 bases from V and 8 bases from J, with 15 bases between. Germline V gives CDR1 SQVTM, CDR2 ANQGSEA. CDR3 nucleotides: TGCAGCGTGGTGACTAGACTGGGTACGCAGTATTTT. Protein: CSVVTRLGTQYF.

The CDR3 sequence: CASSFSGHYEQYF. The CDR3 nucleotides read TGCGCCAGCAGCTTCTCGGGCCACTACGAGCAGTACTTC. The gene calls are TRBV5-1 and TRBJ2-7; D is ambiguous. The germline V and J ends were trimmed by 2 bases and 3 bases, with 9 bases remaining between them. Germline V gene lookup returns CDR1 SGHRS and CDR2 YFSETQ. The CDR3 loop spans 13 amino acids.

The rearrangement links TRBV15 to TRBJ2-1, with D unclear. The germline V gene encodes CDR1 LNHNV and CDR2 YYDKDF (reference sequence). V lost 0 bases, J lost 8 bases, and 23 bases lay in between. CDR3 length: 18 residues. This chain's CDR3 is CATSREGLTSATYHEQFF. In DNA form, the CDR3 reads TGTGCCACCAGCAGAGAAGGTCTTACGAGCGCCACTTATCATGAGCAGTTCTTC.

This clonotype has a handful of counts. This chain connects TRBV4-2 to TRBJ1-4; D may be TRBD1 (5 bases). The V end lost 1 base, the J end lost 3 bases, and 9 bases lay between the germline ends. Germline assignment: CDR1 LGHNA and CDR2 YNFKEQ. The CDR3 is 15 residues long. The DNA for the CDR3 is TGTGCCAGCAGCCAAGGGGACGGATCTAATGAAAAACTGTTTTTT. Translation: CASSQGDGSNEKLFF.

V and J are TRBV12-3 or TRBV12-4 and TRBJ2-7; 11 bases match TRBD1. V dropped 4 bases and J dropped 6; count of bases not matched to a gene: 8. The CDR3 sequence is 15 residues long. DNA for the CDR3: TGTGCCAGCAGTTGGGGATGGACAGGGGGCTCCGAGCAGTACTTC. Translation gives CASSWGWTGGSEQYF.

The chain is built from TRBV7-9 and TRBJ2-1; TRBD2 matches at 9 bases. Germline loops: CDR1 SEHNR, CDR2 FQNEAQ (reference sequence). V shed 1 base, J shed 9 bases, and the junction held 10 bases outside the gene matches. The CDR3 loop spans 16 amino acids. As DNA, the CDR3 is TGTGCCAGCAGCTTAGAGGCTAGCGGGGCTCTTGGTGAGCAGTTCTTC. It yields the protein CASSLEASGALGEQFF.

DNA of the CDR3: TGTGCCAGCAGCCAAGGGGCGGGCACCATATATTTT. This codes for CASSQGAGTIYF. This chain joins TRBV3-1 and TRBJ1-3; no clear D. This CDR3 comprises 12 residues. Germline CDR1 reads LGHDT; CDR2 reads YNNKEL (reference sequence). The V gene lost 1 base and the J gene lost 9 bases, with 7 bases spanning the gap.

The V and J genes are TRBV4-2 and TRBJ2-7; tentatively, D is TRBD1 (6 bases). CDR3 length: 15 amino acids. Germline-derived CDR1 and CDR2 are LGHNA and YNFKEQ. V dropped 1 base and J dropped 7 bases, with 17 bases sitting between them. The CDR3 spells CASSQGGRPTSEQYF. In DNA form, the CDR3 reads TGTGCCAGCAGCCAAGGGGGGCGGCCTACGAGTGAGCAGTACTTC.

This clonotype was picked up a small number of times. This rearrangement joins TRBV7-9 to TRBJ2-6, with 9 bases that match TRBD1. CDR1 is SEHNR and CDR2 is FQNEAQ in the germline V gene (reference sequence). This CDR3 contains 18 residues. Trimming at V came to 7 bases and at J to 0 bases, leaving 10 bases not matched to a gene. The CDR3 sequence: CASIGADRGISGANVLTF. In nucleotides, the CDR3 is TGTGCCAGCATCGGAGCAGACAGGGGGATCTCTGGGGCCAACGTCCTGACTTTC.

The chain links TRBV4-2 to TRBJ2-5; 7 positions agree with TRBD1. CDR3 size: 15 residues. Germline V gene lookup returns CDR1 LGHNA and CDR2 YNFKEQ. The J segment lost 3 bases and the V segment lost 4 bases, leaving 8 bases of the junction unmatched. The CDR3 sequence: CASSPRDSSEETQYF. CDR3 DNA: TGTGCCAGCAGCCCCCGGGACAGCAGTGAAGAGACCCAGTACTTC.

This clonotype was seen a handful of times. This sequence joins TRBV12-3 or TRBV12-4 and TRBJ1-4, with D uncertain. Trimming shortened V by 1 base and J by 4 bases, and 7 bases separated the two germline ends. The CDR3 extends over 14 amino acids. In nucleotides, the CDR3 is TGTGCCAGCAGTTTAGGACACAATAATGAAAAACTGTTTTTT. This encodes CASSLGHNNEKLFF.

This clonotype was picked up a small number of times. The chain has TRBV7-9 and TRBJ2-3; 8 bases agree with TRBD2. The V gene's germline CDR1 is SEHNR and CDR2 FQNEAQ (reference sequence). The V segment lost 3 bases and the J segment 5 bases; nucleotides outside the gene matches: 13. This CDR3 is built from 17 residues. DNA for the CDR3: TGTGCCAGCAGCTTCCCACTCCGGGCCAGCGGGGGAGATACGCAGTATTTT. Translated, it gives CASSFPLRASGGDTQYF. Filled out from reference TRBV7-9 and TRBJ2-3, the complete variable domain reads DTGVSQNPRHKITKRGQNVTFRCDPISEHNRLYWYRQTLGQGPEFLTYFQNEAQLEKSRLLSDRFSAERPKGSFSTLEIQRTEQGDSAMYLCASSFPLRASGGDTQYFGPGTRLTVL.

The count of this clonotype is one. An end of the junction does not agree with germline; a read error may underlie this. V gene TRBV2 combines with J gene TRBJ2-2; 7 nucleotides match TRBD2. This CDR3 has 13 amino acids. Germline lookup yields CDR1 SNHLY and CDR2 FYNNEI. In DNA, the CDR3 is TGTGCCAGCAGTGGGCGGGGGATCGGGGAGCTGTCTTTT. Protein product: CASSGRGIGELSF.

This clonotype came up a few times. The rearrangement joins TRBV7-2 to TRBJ2-5; a possible D gene is TRBD2 (6 bases). The V end was cut by 3 bases, the J end by 3 bases, with 14 bases between. The V gene's germline CDR1 is SGHTA and CDR2 FQGNSA. The CDR3 has 15 amino acids. The chain's CDR3 is CASSLGGRYEETQYF. In nucleotides, the CDR3 is TGTGCCAGCAGCTTGGGGGGACGGTACGAAGAGACCCAGTACTTC.